Below are 28 T cell receptor beta chains sequenced from a single sample in a study of T cells in tumors after PD-1 blockade. Some clones are missing from TCRdb's copy, which holds only in-frame ones; the method was immunoSEQ multiplex PCR. The repertoire holds roughly 12,000 clones, with 55% to 80% as singletons. Sequencing used tumor tissue, obtained before anti-PD-1 treatment. All receptors derive from a human donor with cutaneous squamous cell carcinoma.

This clone is deemed medium-sized (0.01 to 0.1%). This chain connects TRBV5-4 to TRBJ2-5, with a possible D match to TRBD1 (6 bases). This CDR3 has 13 residues. V lost 5 bases and J lost 5, with 13 bases in between. Looked up from germline, CDR1 is SGHNT and CDR2 is YYREEE (reference sequence). The DNA for the CDR3 is TGTGCCAGCAGGGAACAGGGTACGGAGACCCAGTACTTC. Translation: CASREQGTETQYF. The full variable domain, its missing parts supplied by reference TRBV5-4 and TRBJ2-5, is ETGVTQSPTHLIKTRGQQVTLRCSSQSGHNTVSWYQQALGQGPQFIFQYYREEENGRGNFPPRFSGLQFPNYSSELNVNALELDDSALYLCASREQGTETQYFGPGTRLLVL.

The gene calls are TRBV5-5 and TRBJ2-2; 7 nucleotides line up with TRBD1. The CDR3 extends over 16 amino acids. Per the germline V gene, CDR1 is SGHKS and CDR2 is YYEKEE (reference sequence). V shed 3 bases and J 4 bases; nucleotides not matched to a gene: 9. The CDR3 protein is CASSSPGTASTGELFF. Here the CDR3 DNA reads TGTGCCAGCAGCTCCCCCGGGACAGCCTCCACCGGGGAGCTGTTTTTT.

V and J are TRBV15 and TRBJ2-7; D call uncertain. CDR1 is LNHNV, CDR2 YYDKDF, per germline (reference sequence). V was pared by 4 bases and J by 0 bases, with 16 bases between. The CDR3 is made up of 16 amino acids. CDR3: CATSTLRGLFSYEQYF. The CDR3 coding sequence is TGTGCCACCAGCACCCTCCGAGGCCTGTTCTCCTACGAGCAGTACTTC.

V is TRBV6-5 and J is TRBJ2-3, with D possibly being TRBD2 (6 bases). The ends were cut back, 8 bases at V and 5 bases at J, with 17 bases in the middle. The CDR3 is made up of 14 amino acids. CDR1 and CDR2 from the germline V gene are MNHEY and SVGAGI. The CDR3 coding sequence is TGTGCCAGCGGATACTCCGGGGAGGAAGATACGCAGTATTTT. Translation gives CASGYSGEEDTQYF.

The chain is built from TRBV24-1 and TRBJ2-3, with D possibly called TRBD1 or TRBD2 (5 bases each). This CDR3 has 17 amino acids. V was cut by 3 bases and J by 0 bases, with 15 bases left in between. CDR1 is KGHDR and CDR2 is SFDVKD in the germline V gene. CDR3 bases: TGTGCCACCAGTGATACTACCGGGACCGCTAGCACAGATACGCAGTATTTT. It codes for CATSDTTGTASTDTQYF.

The chain carries TRBV28 and TRBJ2-7; 9 nucleotides align to TRBD2. The CDR3 runs 17 residues. Germline CDR1 is MDHEN and CDR2 is SYDVKM. V was clipped by 3 bases and J by 3 bases; unmatched bases: 12. CDR3 bases: TGTGCCAGCAGTTTGCCTAGCGGGAACCTCCCTTTCTACGAGCAGTACTTC. This sequence encodes CASSLPSGNLPFYEQYF.

The rearrangement uses TRBV19 and TRBJ1-3; D is possibly TRBD1 (6 bases). The V and J ends lost 7 bases and 0 bases respectively, with 13 bases between them. Germline CDR1 LNHDA, CDR2 SQIVND (reference sequence). The CDR3 consists of 15 residues. The DNA for the CDR3 is TGTGCCAGTAATCCCCCGGGACACTCTGGAAACACCATATATTTT. As protein: CASNPPGHSGNTIYF.

This rearrangement joins TRBV6-5 to TRBJ2-4; 8 bases are a match to TRBD1. CDR1 is MNHEY, CDR2 SVGAGI, per germline. The CDR3 contains 15 residues. Losses at the gene ends were 6 bases for V and 3 bases for J; bases not matched to a gene: 7. CDR3 protein: CASRYQGAGKNIQYF. The CDR3 bases are TGTGCCAGCAGGTACCAGGGGGCTGGCAAAAACATTCAGTACTTC.

This clone was counted only a few times. The gene calls are TRBV19 and TRBJ2-7, with 9 nucleotides matching TRBD2. This CDR3 comprises 15 residues. Losses at the gene ends were 7 bases for V and 2 bases for J; bases not matched to a gene: 9. In germline, CDR1 is LNHDA, CDR2 SQIVND (reference sequence). The CDR3 DNA is TGTGCCAGTAAGGCGCGGGCGGGGGGGCCCTACGAGCAGTACTTC. It codes for CASKARAGGPYEQYF.

CDR3 in DNA: TGTGCCAGCAGCTTAAAGGGGACAATTGAAAAACTGTTTTTT. Its protein product is CASSLKGTIEKLFF. The chain recombines TRBV7-9 with TRBJ1-4, with D maybe TRBD1 (6 bases). The CDR3 runs 14 residues. The germline gives CDR1 SEHNR, CDR2 FQNEAQ (reference sequence). The V end lost 2 bases, the J end lost 7 bases, and 11 bases lay between the germline ends.

As concerns this clone: Relative to the germline gene, one junction end is altered; a read error may explain this. The chain recombines TRBV2 with TRBJ1-6, with D possibly TRBD1 on 5 matching bases. Germline-derived CDR1 and CDR2 are SNHLY and FYNNEI. The CDR3 covers 14 residues. In nucleotides, the CDR3 is TGTGCCAGCAGTGGACAGTCCTTTAATTCACCCCTCCACTTT. Translated: CASSGQSFNSPLHF.

CDR3: CASSRRGAGTNYGYTF. For the CDR3, the DNA is TGTGCCAGCAGCCGGAGAGGGGCAGGGACCAACTATGGCTACACCTTC. The chain recombines TRBV7-2 with TRBJ1-2; a weak D match, TRBD1 (5 bases). V was shortened by 5 bases and J by 2 bases, with 18 bases between the two germline ends. The CDR3 sequence is 16 residues long. Germline V gene data show CDR1 as SGHTA and CDR2 as FQGNSA. The full variable domain, completed using reference TRBV7-2 and TRBJ1-2, is GAGVSQSPSNKVTEKGKDVELRCDPISGHTALYWYRQSLGQGLEFLIYFQGNSAPDKSGLPSDRFSAERTGGSVSTLTIQRTQQEDSAVYLCASSRRGAGTNYGYTFGSGTRLTVV.

The chain employs TRBV11-2 and TRBJ1-6; D gene uncertain. Germline V lookup: CDR1 SGHAT, CDR2 FQNNGV. Trimming removed 2 bases at V and 7 bases at J, with 15 bases between. CDR3 length: 16 residues. CDR3 sequence: CASSLSSTGYNSPLHF. The CDR3 DNA reads as TGTGCCAGCAGCTTATCGAGTACGGGTTACAATTCACCCCTCCACTTT.

The J gene is TRBJ2-1, the V gene TRBV15, with D unresolved. CDR3 length equals 15 residues. V was cut by 5 bases and J by 4 bases, with 15 bases left in between. Germline values: CDR1 LNHNV, CDR2 YYDKDF (reference sequence). The CDR3: CATSPHSTEYNEQFF. CDR3 in DNA: TGTGCCACCAGCCCCCATTCTACTGAGTACAATGAGCAGTTCTTC.

The V gene is TRBV10-1, the J gene TRBJ2-7, with 10 nucleotides matching TRBD1. The CDR3 extends over 15 amino acids. Germline V gene lookup returns CDR1 WNHNN and CDR2 SYGVQD (reference sequence). J was trimmed by 5 bases and V by 0 bases; bases with no gene match: 4. The CDR3 DNA follows: TGCGCCAGCAGTGAGTCGGGACAGGGGATCCACGAGCAGTACTTC. It yields the protein CASSESGQGIHEQYF.

The CDR3 here is CASSLDWPTPNNEQFF. CDR3 coding DNA: TGTGCCAGCAGCTTAGATTGGCCCACCCCCAACAATGAGCAGTTCTTC. The chain has TRBV11-2 and TRBJ2-1; no definite D call. The CDR3 loop spans 16 amino acids. CDR1 SGHAT and CDR2 FQNNGV come from the germline V gene. V was cut by 0 bases and J by 5 bases, with 14 bases left in between.

The chain joins TRBV6-2 or TRBV6-3 to TRBJ1-3; D unclear. This CDR3 is built from 16 residues. Trimming took 4 bases from V and 2 from J, leaving 15 bases between them. CDR1 is MNHEY and CDR2 is SVGEGT in the germline V gene. The CDR3 coding sequence is TGTGCCAGCAGTTCACCCCGAGCCGACGCTGGAAACACCATATATTTT. It encodes CASSSPRADAGNTIYF.

The chain joins TRBV6-1 to TRBJ1-6; D is possibly TRBD1 (6 bases). This CDR3 spans 17 amino acids. Germline lookup yields CDR1 MNHNS and CDR2 SASEGT. Trimming removed 4 bases from V and 9 bases from J, with 22 bases in between. The DNA of the CDR3 is TGTGCCAGCAGTGCCGACAGGTCGGGAGGGTTGATTTCACCCCTCCACTTT. It specifies CASSADRSGGLISPLHF.

The chain couples TRBV6-2 or TRBV6-3 to TRBJ2-1; 9 nucleotides align to TRBD2. Germline lookup yields CDR1 MNHEY and CDR2 SVGEGT. CDR3 length equals 18 residues. With V trimmed by 0 bases and J by 0 bases, 6 bases remained unmatched. The CDR3 DNA reads TGTGCCAGCAGTTACTCAGAAGGGCGGGGGGGCTCCTACAATGAGCAGTTCTTC. Residues: CASSYSEGRGGSYNEQFF.

This clone was seen only once. V is TRBV7-3 and J is TRBJ2-3; TRBD2 matches 13 bases. This CDR3 region has 16 residues. Germline CDR1 reads SGHTA; CDR2 reads FQGTGA. Trimming removed 5 bases from V and 2 bases from J; junction bases left unmatched: 4. CDR3 sequence (DNA): TGTGCCAGCAGCCAAGGGACTAGCGGGGCCACAGATACGCAGTATTTT. This encodes CASSQGTSGATDTQYF.

In its sample, this clone was seen once. This sequence joins TRBV28 and TRBJ1-2; TRBD1 aligns across 7 bases. There are 17 residues in the CDR3. The V and J ends lost 1 base and 2 bases, in that order; junction bases with no gene match: 10. Germline V gene sequence: CDR1 MDHEN, CDR2 SYDVKM. The CDR3, as DNA: TGTGCCAGCAGTTTATTGACGGGACAGTACTCCAACTATGGCTACACCTTC. Translating it yields CASSLLTGQYSNYGYTF.

The rearrangement joins TRBV12-3 or TRBV12-4 to TRBJ1-2; 7 bases match TRBD1. The junction had 7 bases not matched to a gene; V was cut back by 7 bases and J by 8 bases. The CDR3 runs 12 residues. CDR3 DNA sequence: TGTGCCAGCACTCGAACAGGGGTAGGCTACACCTTC. Translating it yields CASTRTGVGYTF.

This chain links TRBV10-3 with TRBJ2-5, with TRBD2 matching 11 bases. The V gene end was trimmed by 2 bases and the J gene end by 1 base; junction bases not matched to a gene: 0. The germline V gene has CDR1 ENHRY and CDR2 SYGVKD. The CDR3 is 15 residues long. The CDR3 protein is CAISETSGGQETQYF. The CDR3 DNA sequence: TGTGCCATCAGTGAGACTAGCGGGGGCCAAGAGACCCAGTACTTC.

This clone was counted once. The J gene is TRBJ1-1, the V gene TRBV27; D not certain. The germline CDR1 and CDR2 sequences are MNHEY and SMNVEV (reference sequence). The CDR3 runs 16 residues. The V gene lost 2 bases and the J gene lost 0 bases, with 13 bases spanning the gap. The CDR3 DNA reads TGTGCCAGCAGTTTAATCGAGGCATCCATGAACACTGAAGCTTTCTTT. Amino acids: CASSLIEASMNTEAFF.

This chain connects TRBV3-1 (or the pseudogene TRBV3-2) to TRBJ2-3, with D possibly being TRBD1 (6 bases). Germline CDR1 LGHDT, CDR2 YNNKEL (reference sequence). The CDR3 runs 14 residues. The V end lost 5 bases, the J end lost 4 bases, and 13 bases lay between the germline ends. As DNA, the CDR3 is TGTGCCAGCAGCGGGCAGGGGCCCTCAGATACGCAGTATTTT. The encoded protein is CASSGQGPSDTQYF.

Only a few counts were recorded for this clone. As DNA, the CDR3 is TGCGCCAGCAGCCAAGAAGGGACTAGCGGGGGATACGAGCAGTACTTC. This codes for CASSQEGTSGGYEQYF. The J gene is TRBJ2-7, the V gene TRBV4-1; 14 bases map to TRBD2. Germline V CDR1 and CDR2: MGHRA, YSYEKL. There are 16 residues in the CDR3. V shed 0 bases and J 4 bases; nucleotides not matched to a gene: 2.

V gene TRBV18 combines with J gene TRBJ2-1; D might be TRBD1 or TRBD2, each matching 6 bases. Germline V gene sequence: CDR1 KGHSH, CDR2 LQKENI. The CDR3 has 18 residues. Trimming took 1 base from V and 0 from J, leaving 16 bases between them. The CDR3 DNA reads TGTGCCAGCTCACCACTCCGGGGGACAACCAGCTCCTACAATGAGCAGTTCTTC. Amino acids: CASSPLRGTTSSYNEQFF.

The rearrangement uses TRBV7-6 and TRBJ2-1; tentatively, D is TRBD2 (5 bases). Germline V gene data show CDR1 as SGHVS and CDR2 as FNYEAQ. The CDR3 is 13 amino acids. Trimming took off 5 bases at V and 6 bases at J, with 11 bases between the two ends. The CDR3 here is CASSPGLVNEQFF. CDR3 coding DNA: TGTGCCAGCAGCCCTGGACTGGTCAATGAGCAGTTCTTC.